The clone carrying this T cell receptor (beta chain) was seen repeatedly, ten times or more. Antigen: not known. CDR1 is ENHRY, CDR2 SYGVKD, per germline. The junction had 4 bases not matched to a gene; V was cut back by 3 bases and J by 4 bases. CDR3 length equals 14 residues. The data stem from a study of T cells after yellow fever vaccination. The 5'RACE template-switching step produced TCR cDNA and added a universal primer site and UMIs. TCRdb independently ran MiXCR on the 5' RACE reads; one entry per CDR3 protein. The table lists fewer than 450,000 distinct CDR3 sequences, 7% to 9% of them singletons. Study-wide results and limits: Post-booster repertoires contained most primary-vaccination clones again (about 95% CD4, around 89% CD8). High-abundance clonotypes from the bulk population could contaminate FACS-sorted repertoires.

The TCR comes from a young man who received the YFV17D yellow fever vaccine. The genes are TRBV10-3 and TRBJ2-3; 7 nucleotides align to TRBD1. The sequencing used PBMCs, collected roughly seven weeks after the first yellow fever vaccination. The CDR3 loop reads CAISERGRADTQYF. CDR3 in DNA: TGTGCCATCAGTGAAAGGGGGCGCGCAGATACGCAGTATTTT.